This T cell receptor (beta chain) is from a study of human T cells and chemical hapten exposure. TCRdb called the RACE reads again in MiXCR, with one record for every CDR3 protein. The sample lists roughly 120,000 distinct CDR3 sequences; roughly 10% were seen once. This clonotype showed up many times. Time point specified: patch test 2, 6 weeks after DPC sensitization. Treatment in this sample: therapeutic diphenylcyclopropenone sensitization with weekly scalp DPC. Donation of samples came from alopecia patients who were 18 to 70 years old and suitable for DPC. The sample in question was whole blood, obtained in connection with sensitization to the hapten diphenylcyclopropenone (DPC). This receptor was obtained from a woman in her 40s with alopecia areata. Some clones in this sample may be carry-over from other donors' samples.

The CDR3 DNA reads TGTGCCAGCAGTATGACACCGAGCTCTGGGGCCAACGTCCTGACTTTC. The encoded protein is CASSMTPSSGANVLTF. The chain is built from TRBV27 and TRBJ2-6; D not certain. The CDR3 runs to 16 residues. Trimming took 5 bases from V and 0 from J, leaving 11 bases between them. CDR1 and CDR2 from the germline V gene are MNHEY and SMNVEV (reference sequence). Full variable domain (rest looked up from reference TRBV27 and TRBJ2-6): EAQVTQNPRYLITVTGKKLTVTCSQNMNHEYMSWYRQDPGLGLRQIYYSMNVEVTDKGDVPEGYKVSRKEKRNFPLILESPSPNQTSLYFCASSMTPSSGANVLTFGAGSRLTVL.